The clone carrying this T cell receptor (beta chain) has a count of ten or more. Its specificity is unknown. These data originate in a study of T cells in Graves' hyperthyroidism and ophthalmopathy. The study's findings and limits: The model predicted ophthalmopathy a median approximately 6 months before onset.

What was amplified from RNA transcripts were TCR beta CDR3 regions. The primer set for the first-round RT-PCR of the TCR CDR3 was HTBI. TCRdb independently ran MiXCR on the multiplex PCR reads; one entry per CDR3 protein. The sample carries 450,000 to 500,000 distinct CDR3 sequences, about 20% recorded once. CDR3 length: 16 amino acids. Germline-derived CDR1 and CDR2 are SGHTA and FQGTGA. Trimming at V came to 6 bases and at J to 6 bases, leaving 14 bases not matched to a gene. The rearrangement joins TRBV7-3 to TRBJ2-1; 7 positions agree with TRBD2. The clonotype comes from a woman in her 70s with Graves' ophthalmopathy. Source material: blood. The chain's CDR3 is CASRGGSGPRSNEQFF. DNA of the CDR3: TGTGCCAGCAGGGGGGGGAGCGGGCCAAGGTCCAATGAGCAGTTCTTC.